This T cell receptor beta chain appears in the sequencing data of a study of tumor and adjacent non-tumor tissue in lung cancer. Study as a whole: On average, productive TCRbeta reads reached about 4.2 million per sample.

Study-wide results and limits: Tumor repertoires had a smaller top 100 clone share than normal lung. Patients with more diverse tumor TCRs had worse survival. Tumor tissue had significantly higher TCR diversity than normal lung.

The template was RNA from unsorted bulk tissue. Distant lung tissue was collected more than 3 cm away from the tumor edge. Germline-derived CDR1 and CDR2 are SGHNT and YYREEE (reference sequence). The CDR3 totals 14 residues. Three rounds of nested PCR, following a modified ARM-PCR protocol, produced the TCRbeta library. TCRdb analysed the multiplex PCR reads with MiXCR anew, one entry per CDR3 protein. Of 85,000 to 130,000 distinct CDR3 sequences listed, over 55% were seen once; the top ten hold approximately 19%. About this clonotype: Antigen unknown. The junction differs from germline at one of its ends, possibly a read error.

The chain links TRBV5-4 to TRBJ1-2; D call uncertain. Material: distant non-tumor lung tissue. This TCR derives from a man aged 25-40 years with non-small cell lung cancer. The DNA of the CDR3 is TGTGCCAGAAGCTTGGGCAGCAATAACTATGGCTACATCTTC. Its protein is CARSLGSNNYGYIF. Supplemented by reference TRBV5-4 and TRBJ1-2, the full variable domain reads ETGVTQSPTHLIKTRGQQVTLRCSSQSGHNTVSWYQQALGQGPQFIFQYYREEENGRGNFPPRFSGLQFPNYSSELNVNALELDDSALYLCARSLGSNNYGYIFGSGTRLTVV.